This T cell receptor beta chain is from a study of cytomegalovirus exposure and HLA in healthy donors. The CDR3 loop spans 13 amino acids. V lost 4 bases, J lost 9 bases, and 16 bases lay in between. Germline V gene data show CDR1 as SGDLS and CDR2 as YYNGEE. 60 Vbeta and 13 Jbeta primers were used in PCR. Some clones are missing from TCRdb's copy, which holds only in-frame ones; the method was immunoSEQ multiplex PCR. There are around 69,000 clones in the sample; about 73% occur only once, and about 8.9% lies in the top ten. This receptor was obtained from a woman aged 45 to 65 in good health and CMV-seropositive. This rearrangement joins TRBV9 to TRBJ2-5, with D tentatively TRBD1 (6 bases). Material for sequencing was PBMCs. In DNA form, the CDR3 reads TGTGCCAGCAGCCCCGTGATGTCAGGGGCCCAGTACTTC. Its protein product is CASSPVMSGAQYF.